A selection of T cell receptor beta chains follows, all from one sample in a study of T cells in Graves' hyperthyroidism and ophthalmopathy. Each CDR3 protein gets one entry after TCRdb re-called the multiplex PCR reads with MiXCR. The data contain fewer than 250,000 distinct CDR3 sequences, 15% to 20% of them singletons. Material: blood. All receptors derive from a man in his fifties or sixties with Graves' hyperthyroidism. Each CDR3 is given with its conserved first and last residue. A D gene is named only where the DNA matches it firmly. Expanded clones get a size class; other rows say once, few or many, or leave the size out.

d_call: TRBD1; v_call: TRBV10-3; clone_size: NA; j_call: TRBJ1-1; cdr3_aa: CAISESGGGLNTEAFF; cdr3_nt: TGTGCCATCAGTGAGTCGGGAGGGGGCTTGAACACTGAAGCTTTCTTT
d_call: NA; v_call: TRBV6-1; clone_size: NA; j_call: TRBJ2-7; cdr3_aa: CASTLEGAFHEQYF; cdr3_nt: TGTGCCAGCACCCTGGAGGGGGCGTTCCACGAGCAGTACTTC
d_call: NA; v_call: TRBV6-5; clone_size: many; j_call: TRBJ2-3; cdr3_aa: CASSYSGSSTDTQYF; cdr3_nt: TGTGCCAGCAGTTACTCAGGCAGTAGCACAGATACGCAGTATTTT
d_call: TRBD2; v_call: TRBV20-1; clone_size: many; j_call: TRBJ2-7; cdr3_aa: CSASSRTSGSVYEQYF; cdr3_nt: TGCAGTGCTAGCTCCAGGACTAGCGGGAGTGTGTACGAGCAGTACTTC
d_call: TRBD1; v_call: TRBV11-2; clone_size: many; j_call: TRBJ1-5; cdr3_aa: CASSRTGRNQPQHF; cdr3_nt: TGTGCCAGCAGTCGGACAGGTCGCAATCAGCCCCAGCATTTT
d_call: TRBD1; v_call: TRBV12-3/TRBV12-4; clone_size: NA; j_call: TRBJ1-5; cdr3_aa: CASSVGQERNQPQHF; cdr3_nt: TGTGCCAGCAGTGTAGGACAGGAGCGAAATCAGCCCCAGCATTTT
d_call: TRBD2; v_call: TRBV18; clone_size: many; j_call: TRBJ2-1; cdr3_aa: CASSPIGTTSYNEQFF; cdr3_nt: TGTGCCAGCTCACCAATTGGGACTACCTCCTACAATGAGCAGTTCTTC
d_call: NA; v_call: TRBV3-1; clone_size: few; j_call: TRBJ1-2; cdr3_aa: CASSHPTRRGRDYGYTF; cdr3_nt: TGTGCCAGCAGCCACCCGACCCGGCGGGGGCGCGACTATGGCTACACCTTC
d_call: NA; v_call: TRBV11-2; clone_size: many; j_call: TRBJ1-5; cdr3_aa: CASSLLGGAGQPQHF; cdr3_nt: TGTGCCAGCAGCTTACTGGGGGGCGCCGGTCAGCCCCAGCATTTT
d_call: TRBD2; v_call: TRBV13; clone_size: many; j_call: TRBJ2-7; cdr3_aa: CASSNTGTSSYEQYF; cdr3_nt: TGTGCCAGCAGCAATACCGGGACTAGCTCCTACGAGCAGTACTTC
d_call: NA; v_call: TRBV6-2/TRBV6-3; clone_size: many; j_call: TRBJ2-1; cdr3_aa: CASSYGLLRDNEQFF; cdr3_nt: TGTGCCAGCAGTTACGGACTCCTCCGGGACAATGAGCAGTTCTTC
d_call: TRBD2; v_call: TRBV7-2; clone_size: NA; j_call: TRBJ2-4; cdr3_aa: CASSLGREENIQYF; cdr3_nt: TGTGCCAGCAGCTTAGGGCGGGAGGAGAACATTCAGTACTTC
d_call: NA; v_call: TRBV3-1; clone_size: few; j_call: TRBJ2-1; cdr3_aa: CASSQDYFSYNEQFF; cdr3_nt: TGTGCCAGCAGCCAAGACTACTTCTCCTACAATGAGCAGTTCTTC
d_call: NA; v_call: TRBV7-2; clone_size: many; j_call: TRBJ1-3; cdr3_aa: CASSLDRSSGNTIYF; cdr3_nt: TGTGCCAGCAGCTTAGACAGGTCCTCTGGAAACACCATATATTTT
d_call: NA; v_call: TRBV18; clone_size: NA; j_call: TRBJ2-7; cdr3_aa: CASSPRQDHGEQYF; cdr3_nt: TGTGCCAGCTCACCCAGACAGGACCATGGGGAGCAGTACTTC
d_call: TRBD1; v_call: TRBV24-1; clone_size: NA; j_call: TRBJ2-5; cdr3_aa: CATSGGQGQQETQYF; cdr3_nt: TGTGCCACCAGTGGGGGACAGGGGCAACAAGAGACCCAGTACTTC
d_call: TRBD1; v_call: TRBV28; clone_size: NA; j_call: TRBJ1-4; cdr3_aa: CASSLSRGGADRGRDNEKLFF; cdr3_nt: TGTGCCAGCAGTTTATCGAGGGGAGGTGCCGACAGGGGAAGGGATAATGAAAAACTGTTTTTT
d_call: NA; v_call: TRBV11-2; clone_size: many; j_call: TRBJ1-1; cdr3_aa: CASSLERRTEAFF; cdr3_nt: TGTGCCAGCAGCTTAGAGAGGAGGACTGAAGCTTTCTTT
d_call: NA; v_call: TRBV5-6; clone_size: many; j_call: TRBJ2-2; cdr3_aa: CASSITGHGELFF; cdr3_nt: TGTGCCAGCAGCATAACAGGGCACGGGGAGCTGTTTTTT
d_call: NA; v_call: TRBV10-3; clone_size: NA; j_call: TRBJ2-3; cdr3_aa: CAIRGDHQITDTQYF; cdr3_nt: TGTGCCATCAGGGGGGACCACCAAATCACAGATACGCAGTATTTT
d_call: TRBD1; v_call: TRBV28; clone_size: many; j_call: TRBJ1-1; cdr3_aa: CASSTVGRGPTEAFF; cdr3_nt: TGTGCCAGCAGTACCGTTGGCAGGGGGCCTACTGAAGCTTTCTTT